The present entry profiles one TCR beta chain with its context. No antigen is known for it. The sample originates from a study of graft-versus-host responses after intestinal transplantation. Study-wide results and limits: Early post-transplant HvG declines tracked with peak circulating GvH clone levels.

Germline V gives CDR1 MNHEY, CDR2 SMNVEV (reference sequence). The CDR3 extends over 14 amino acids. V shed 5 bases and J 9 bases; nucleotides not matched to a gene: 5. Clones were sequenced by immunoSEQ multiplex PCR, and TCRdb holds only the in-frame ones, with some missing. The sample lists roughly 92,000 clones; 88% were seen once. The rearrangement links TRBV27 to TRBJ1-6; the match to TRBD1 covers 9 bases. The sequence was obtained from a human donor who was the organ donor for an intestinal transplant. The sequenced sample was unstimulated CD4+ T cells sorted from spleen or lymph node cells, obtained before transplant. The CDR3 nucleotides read TGTGCCAGCAGTAGGACAGGGGTGGGTTCACCCCTCCACTTT. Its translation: CASSRTGVGSPLHF.